Below are 30 T cell receptor beta chains sequenced from a single sample in a study of OX40 agonist ivuxolimab in advanced cancers. Data came from immunoSEQ multiplex PCR; TCRdb stores just in-frame clones and leaves some out. The sample contains approximately 10,000 clones, roughly 84% of which appear only once. Sequencing used CD4+ or CD8+ T cells sorted from blood, obtained in a trial of the OX40 agonist ivuxolimab. The receptors were sampled from an adult with an advanced solid tumor such as melanoma, head and neck, liver or kidney cancer.

The gene calls are TRBV25-1 and TRBJ1-1, with a tentative D call TRBD1 (6 bases). Germline V lookup: CDR1 MGHDK, CDR2 SYGVNS. The CDR3 is 15 amino acids. Trimming took off 7 bases at V and 5 bases at J, with 20 bases between the two ends. The CDR3 sequence is CASKNPGAGDTEAFF. The CDR3, as DNA: TGTGCCAGCAAAAATCCCGGGGCAGGGGATACTGAAGCTTTCTTT.

This chain uses TRBV6-6 with TRBJ1-1; a weak D match, TRBD1 (5 bases). Germline V gives CDR1 MNHNY, CDR2 SVGAGI (reference sequence). The length of the CDR3 is 13 residues. The ends were cut back, 0 bases at V and 9 bases at J, with 11 bases in the middle. The CDR3 sequence is CASSYSGQEKAFF. The CDR3 DNA reads as TGTGCCAGCAGTTACTCGGGGCAGGAAAAAGCTTTCTTT.

The V call is TRBV4-1, the J call TRBJ1-1, with a possible D match to TRBD1 (5 bases). V lost 1 base and J lost 0, with 15 bases in between. This CDR3 region has 17 residues. Germline CDR1 is MGHRA and CDR2 is YSYEKL. CDR3 sequence (DNA): TGCGCCAGCAGCCAAGGTCCTCTCACAGGAATGAACACTGAAGCTTTCTTT. It codes for CASSQGPLTGMNTEAFF.

The chain uses TRBV5-5 and TRBJ2-2; 8 bases match TRBD1. The germline V gene encodes CDR1 SGHKS and CDR2 YYEKEE (reference sequence). The junction had 8 bases not matched to a gene; V was cut back by 1 base and J by 9 bases. The CDR3 runs to 15 residues. The CDR3 nucleotides read TGTGCCAGCAGCTTGCCGGACAGGGCAAGCTGGGAGCTGTTTTTT. The encoded protein is CASSLPDRASWELFF.

The chain employs TRBV4-2 and TRBJ1-1; D not certain. CDR1 LGHNA and CDR2 YNFKEQ come from the germline V gene. The CDR3 consists of 12 residues. The V and J ends lost 1 base and 1 base respectively, with 1 base between them. The CDR3 DNA follows: TGTGCCAGCAGCCAAGCGAACACTGAAGCTTTCTTT. Amino acids: CASSQANTEAFF.

The rearrangement uses TRBV19 and TRBJ2-7; a weak D match, TRBD2 (5 bases). From germline, CDR1 is LNHDA and CDR2 SQIVND (reference sequence). The V end lost 7 bases, the J end lost 7 bases, and 23 bases lay between the germline ends. CDR3 length: 15 residues. CDR3 DNA: TGTGCCAGTACCCCTTCTGGTATAGGGCCGGGGGAGCAGTACTTC. As protein: CASTPSGIGPGEQYF.

The chain recombines TRBV9 with TRBJ1-3; D remains ambiguous. In germline, CDR1 is SGDLS, CDR2 YYNGEE. The V end lost 0 bases, the J end lost 0 bases, and 4 bases lay between the germline ends. The CDR3 extends over 14 amino acids. The DNA of the CDR3 is TGTGCCAGCAGCGTAGGGACCTCTGGAAACACCATATATTTT. This sequence encodes CASSVGTSGNTIYF.

The V gene is TRBV5-1, the J gene TRBJ1-1; TRBD1 matches at 10 bases. In germline, CDR1 is SGHRS, CDR2 YFSETQ. V trimming: 3 bases; J trimming: 3 bases; junction bases outside the gene matches: 2. CDR3 length equals 14 residues. The CDR3 bases are TGCGCCAGCAGCTCTGGACAGGGGGACACTGAAGCTTTCTTT. This translates into CASSSGQGDTEAFF.

This clone rates as medium-sized. The V gene is TRBV5-6, the J gene TRBJ2-7; 7 bases are a match to TRBD1. The CDR3 contains 16 residues. Germline V gene lookup returns CDR1 SGHDT and CDR2 YYEEEE. The V and J ends lost 3 bases and 1 base, in that order; junction bases with no gene match: 10. CDR3 DNA sequence: TGTGCCAGCAGCTCCTCCGGGACAGCCCTTTCCTACGAGCAGTACTTC. It specifies CASSSSGTALSYEQYF.

The sample holds a few counts of this clone. V gene TRBV5-4 combines with J gene TRBJ2-7, with D perhaps assigned TRBD1 or TRBD2 (5 bases each). This CDR3 spans 14 amino acids. With 0 bases removed from V and 4 bases from J, the gap between germline ends came to 11 bases. Germline V CDR1 and CDR2: SGHNT, YYREEE (reference sequence). The CDR3 region is CASSLDGTPYEQYF. CDR3 nucleotide sequence: TGTGCCAGCAGCTTGGACGGGACCCCTTACGAGCAGTACTTC.

This chain connects TRBV6-1 to TRBJ2-2; D unresolved. The germline CDR1 and CDR2 sequences are MNHNS and SASEGT. CDR3 length: 14 amino acids. The V end was cut by 0 bases, the J end by 5 bases, with 7 bases between. CDR3 sequence (DNA): TGTGCCAGCAGTGAAGCGGGATTAACCGGGGAGCTGTTTTTT. Residues: CASSEAGLTGELFF.

The genes are TRBV28 and TRBJ1-6; D gene unclear. Germline V lookup: CDR1 MDHEN, CDR2 SYDVKM. The CDR3 consists of 14 residues. V gave up 4 bases and J gave up 7 bases, with 11 bases separating them. The chain's CDR3 is CASSSLGSNSPLHF. CDR3 in DNA: TGTGCCAGCAGTTCCCTAGGCTCCAATTCACCCCTCCACTTT.

The chain combines TRBV28 with TRBJ2-3; TRBD2 aligns across 11 bases. The CDR3 consists of 15 residues. Germline assignment: CDR1 MDHEN and CDR2 SYDVKM. V lost 5 bases and J lost 4; bases outside the gene matches: 5. The CDR3 reads CASSPGTSGADTQYF. The CDR3 DNA follows: TGTGCCAGCAGTCCTGGGACTAGCGGTGCAGATACGCAGTATTTT.

The CDR3 DNA reads as TGTGCCAGCAGTTTATGGGGGGGGACAGATAGCAATCAGCCCCAGCATTTT. The encoded protein is CASSLWGGTDSNQPQHF. The chain recombines TRBV28 with TRBJ1-5; 7 bases are shared with TRBD1. The length of the CDR3 is 17 residues. Germline assignment: CDR1 MDHEN and CDR2 SYDVKM. Trimming cost V 0 bases and J 0 bases; bases outside gene matches: 5.

The chain employs TRBV5-1 and TRBJ2-3; D gene unclear. This CDR3 is built from 14 residues. With 4 bases removed from V and 5 bases from J, the gap between germline ends came to 14 bases. Germline V gives CDR1 SGHRS, CDR2 YFSETQ. The CDR3 DNA is TGCGCCAGCAGCACTGCTTCAGGCGAAGATACGCAGTATTTT. This codes for CASSTASGEDTQYF.

The chain recombines TRBV30 with TRBJ1-3; D is undetermined. CDR3 length: 12 residues. Looked up from germline, CDR1 is GTSNPN and CDR2 is SVGIG (reference sequence). Trimming removed 4 bases at V and 4 bases at J, with 8 bases between. The CDR3 nucleotides are TGTGCCTGGAAAGGGTTAGGAAACACCATATATTTT. It specifies CAWKGLGNTIYF.

This chain uses TRBV20-1 with TRBJ1-1; D is unclear. The V gene's germline CDR1 is DFQATT and CDR2 SNEGSKA (reference sequence). The CDR3 loop spans 10 amino acids. V lost 7 bases and J lost 1, with 4 bases in between. CDR3 in amino acids: CSGGNTEAFF. The CDR3 DNA follows: TGCAGTGGGGGGAACACTGAAGCTTTCTTT.

This sequence joins TRBV6-5 and TRBJ2-1; 8 bases align to TRBD2. Trimming removed 6 bases from V and 4 bases from J; junction bases left unmatched: 8. In germline, CDR1 is MNHEY, CDR2 SVGAGI. The CDR3 runs to 15 residues. The CDR3 sequence: CASSLIAGPYNEQFF. The CDR3 nucleotides read TGTGCCAGCAGCTTAATAGCGGGACCTTACAATGAGCAGTTCTTC.

This clone appeared once. The V and J genes are TRBV5-8 and TRBJ2-7; TRBD2 is a possible D gene (5 bases). V shed 7 bases and J shed 7 bases, with 15 bases lying between them. This CDR3 region has 12 residues. Germline V CDR1 and CDR2: SGHTS, YDEGEE. The CDR3 is CASRLALGEQYF. In DNA form, the CDR3 reads TGTGCCAGCCGCCTAGCCTTGGGGGAGCAGTACTTC.

The chain combines TRBV4-3 with TRBJ1-2; perhaps TRBD1 as D (5 bases). This CDR3 contains 15 residues. The ends were cut back, 0 bases at V and 7 bases at J, with 15 bases in the middle. Germline CDR1 reads LGHNA; CDR2 reads YSLEER. This CDR3 is CASSQERGDWGGYTF. The CDR3 DNA follows: TGCGCCAGCAGCCAAGAAAGGGGCGATTGGGGTGGCTACACCTTC.

The chain carries TRBV6-1 and TRBJ2-3, with D possibly being TRBD1 (6 bases). V was trimmed by 3 bases and J by 5 bases, leaving 15 bases between them. This CDR3 region has 15 residues. Germline V CDR1 and CDR2: MNHNS, SASEGT. CDR3 region: CASSEGHRAVDTQYF. The CDR3 DNA reads TGTGCCAGCAGTGAGGGGCACAGGGCGGTAGATACGCAGTATTTT.

V gene TRBV5-1 combines with J gene TRBJ1-4; D not resolved. The V end lost 0 bases, the J end lost 5 bases, and 14 bases lay between the germline ends. Per the germline V gene, CDR1 is SGHRS and CDR2 is YFSETQ. The CDR3 extends over 16 amino acids. The CDR3 loop is CASSLVQPHINEKLFF. CDR3 nucleotide sequence: TGCGCCAGCAGCTTGGTGCAGCCACATATCAATGAAAAACTGTTTTTT.

The chain recombines TRBV10-3 with TRBJ2-1, with 7 bases that match TRBD1. The CDR3 length is 12 residues. In germline, CDR1 is ENHRY, CDR2 SYGVKD. V shed 10 bases, J shed 6 bases, and the junction held 6 bases outside the gene matches. CDR3 sequence (DNA): TGTGCCACTCGACAGGGTTTCAATGAGCAGTTCTTC. Its protein is CATRQGFNEQFF.

The chain joins TRBV18 to TRBJ2-4; either TRBD1 or TRBD2 may supply D (5 bases each). V gave up 3 bases and J gave up 0 bases, with 12 bases separating them. The CDR3 totals 16 residues. The germline V gene has CDR1 KGHSH and CDR2 LQKENI. CDR3 coding DNA: TGTGCCAGCTCACCCCGGGACGGCCTAGCCAAAAACATTCAGTACTTC. It is translated as CASSPRDGLAKNIQYF. The full variable domain, with the rest looked up from reference TRBV18 and TRBJ2-4, is NAGVMQNPRHLVRRRGQEARLRCSPMKGHSHVYWYRQLPEEGLKFMVYLQKENIIDESGMPKERFSAEFPKEGPSILRIQQVVRGDSAAYFCASSPRDGLAKNIQYFGAGTRLSVL.

The chain is built from TRBV11-1 and TRBJ2-6, with D hard to call. From germline, CDR1 is SGHAT and CDR2 FQDESV (reference sequence). With 5 bases removed from V and 5 bases from J, the gap between germline ends came to 25 bases. The CDR3 is 19 residues long. The CDR3 sequence is CASSAARTKQQSRANVLTF. CDR3 DNA sequence: TGTGCCAGCAGCGCTGCTAGAACAAAGCAACAAAGTCGGGCCAACGTCCTGACTTTC.

This clone was observed once. The chain links TRBV28 to TRBJ2-7, with 10 nucleotides matching TRBD1. The CDR3 has 14 amino acids. V dropped 10 bases and J dropped 0; count of bases not matched to a gene: 6. The V gene's germline CDR1 is MDHEN and CDR2 SYDVKM. The CDR3 spells CATRTGGTSYEQYF. CDR3 coding DNA: TGTGCCACCAGGACAGGGGGGACCTCCTACGAGCAGTACTTC.

The chain is built from TRBV15 and TRBJ1-1; TRBD1 aligns across 12 bases. The CDR3 consists of 19 residues. J was trimmed by 3 bases and V by 0 bases; bases with no gene match: 11. The germline V gene has CDR1 LNHNV and CDR2 YYDKDF (reference sequence). The CDR3 sequence: CATSRDLGTGGARDTEAFF. The DNA of the CDR3 is TGTGCCACCAGCAGAGATCTCGGGACAGGGGGCGCGAGGGACACTGAAGCTTTCTTT. Using reference TRBV15 and TRBJ1-1 for the parts outside the CDR3, the full variable domain is DAMVIQNPRYQVTQFGKPVTLSCSQTLNHNVMYWYQQKSSQAPKLLFHYYDKDFNNEADTPDNFQSRRPNTSFCFLDIRSPGLGDTAMYLCATSRDLGTGGARDTEAFFGQGTRLTVV.

The rearrangement joins TRBV29-1 to TRBJ2-1; TRBD2 matches at 10 bases. The ends lost 7 bases at V and 3 bases at J; junction bases unmatched: 15. The CDR3 consists of 17 residues. Looked up from germline, CDR1 is SQVTM and CDR2 is ANQGSEA. The CDR3 nucleotides read TGCAGCGCTCCGGGACGGGAAGGGACTAGCGACTACAATGAGCAGTTCTTC. Residues: CSAPGREGTSDYNEQFF.

The V and J genes are TRBV4-2 and TRBJ2-5, with 12 bases aligning to TRBD2. V shed 0 bases, J shed 2 bases, and the junction held 1 base outside the gene matches. The CDR3 sequence is 16 residues long. Germline CDR1 and CDR2: LGHNA and YNFKEQ. The DNA for the CDR3 is TGTGCCAGCAGCCAAGATCTAGCGGGGGGGCAAGAGACCCAGTACTTC. It yields the protein CASSQDLAGGQETQYF.

This chain joins TRBV30 and TRBJ2-7, with 7 bases that match TRBD2. The CDR3 runs to 13 residues. Germline CDR1 and CDR2: GTSNPN and SVGIG (reference sequence). V was clipped by 0 bases and J by 3 bases; unmatched bases: 2. The CDR3 DNA reads as TGTGCCTGGAGTGTGGGGGGGAACTACGAGCAGTACTTC. Translated, it gives CAWSVGGNYEQYF.